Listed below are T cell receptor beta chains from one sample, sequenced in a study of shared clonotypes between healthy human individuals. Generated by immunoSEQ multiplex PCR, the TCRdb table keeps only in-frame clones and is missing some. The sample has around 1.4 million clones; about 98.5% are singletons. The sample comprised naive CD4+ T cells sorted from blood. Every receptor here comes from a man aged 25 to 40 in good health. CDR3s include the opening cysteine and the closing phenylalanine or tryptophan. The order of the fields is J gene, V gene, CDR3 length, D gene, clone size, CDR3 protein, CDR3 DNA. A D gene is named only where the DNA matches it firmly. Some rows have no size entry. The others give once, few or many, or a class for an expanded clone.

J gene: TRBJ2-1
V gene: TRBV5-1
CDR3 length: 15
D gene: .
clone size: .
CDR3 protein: CASSLGLLSYNEQFF
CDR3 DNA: TGCGCCAGCAGCCTAGGCCTTCTATCCTACAATGAGCAGTTCTTC

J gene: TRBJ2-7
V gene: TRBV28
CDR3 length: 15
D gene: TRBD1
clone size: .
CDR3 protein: CASITGGSVPYEQYF
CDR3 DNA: TGTGCCAGCATTACAGGGGGCTCCGTCCCCTACGAGCAGTACTTC

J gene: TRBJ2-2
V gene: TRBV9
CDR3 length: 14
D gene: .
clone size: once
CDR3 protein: CASTPRGDTGELFF
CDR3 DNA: TGTGCCAGCACCCCGAGGGGGGACACCGGGGAGCTGTTTTTT

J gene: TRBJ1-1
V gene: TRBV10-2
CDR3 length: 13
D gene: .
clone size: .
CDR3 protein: CASSVAGGTEAFF
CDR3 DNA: TGCGCCAGCAGTGTGGCTGGGGGCACTGAAGCTTTCTTT

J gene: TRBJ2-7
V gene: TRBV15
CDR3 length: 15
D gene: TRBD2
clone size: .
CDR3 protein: CATSREPGLVYEQYF
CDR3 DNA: TGTGCCACCAGCAGAGAGCCGGGACTAGTATACGAGCAGTACTTC

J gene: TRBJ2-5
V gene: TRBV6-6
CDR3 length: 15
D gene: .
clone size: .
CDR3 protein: CASRSVVMGAETQYF
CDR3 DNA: TGTGCCAGCAGGTCTGTAGTGATGGGGGCGGAGACCCAGTACTTC

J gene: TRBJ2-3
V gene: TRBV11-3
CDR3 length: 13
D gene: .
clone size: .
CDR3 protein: CASSMTRTDTQYF
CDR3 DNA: TGTGCCAGCAGCATGACCCGCACAGATACGCAGTATTTT

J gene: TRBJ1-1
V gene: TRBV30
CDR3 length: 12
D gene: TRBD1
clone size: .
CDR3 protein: CAWDRANTEAFF
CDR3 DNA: TGTGCCTGGGACAGGGCGAACACTGAAGCTTTCTTT

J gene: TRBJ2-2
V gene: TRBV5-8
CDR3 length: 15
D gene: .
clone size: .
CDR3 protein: CASSLGVSNTGELFF
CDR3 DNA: TGTGCCAGCAGCTTGGGAGTTTCGAACACCGGGGAGCTGTTTTTT

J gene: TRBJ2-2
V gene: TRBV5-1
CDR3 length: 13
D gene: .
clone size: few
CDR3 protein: CASSLADTGELFF
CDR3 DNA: TGCGCCAGCAGCTTGGCGGACACCGGGGAGCTGTTTTTT

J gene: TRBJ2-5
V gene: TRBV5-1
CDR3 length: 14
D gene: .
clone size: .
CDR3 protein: CASSLLVRQETQYF
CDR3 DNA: TGCGCCAGCAGCTTACTTGTCCGCCAAGAGACCCAGTACTTC

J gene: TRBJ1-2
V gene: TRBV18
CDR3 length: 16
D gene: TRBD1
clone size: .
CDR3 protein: CASSTLQGVLDYGYTF
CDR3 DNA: TGTGCCAGCTCAACCTTACAGGGGGTGTTGGACTATGGCTACACCTTC

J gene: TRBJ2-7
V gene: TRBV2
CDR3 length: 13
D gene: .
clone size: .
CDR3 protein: CASKRDSSYEQYF
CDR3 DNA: TGTGCCTCAAAGCGGGACAGCTCCTACGAGCAGTACTTC

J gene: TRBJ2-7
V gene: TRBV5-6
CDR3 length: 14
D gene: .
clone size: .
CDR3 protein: CASSPWTFNYEQYF
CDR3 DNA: TGTGCCAGCAGCCCCTGGACATTCAACTACGAGCAGTACTTC

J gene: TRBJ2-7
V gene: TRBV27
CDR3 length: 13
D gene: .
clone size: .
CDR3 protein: CASSPRPGPEQYF
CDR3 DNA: TGTGCCAGCAGTCCCCGACCTGGGCCCGAGCAGTACTTC

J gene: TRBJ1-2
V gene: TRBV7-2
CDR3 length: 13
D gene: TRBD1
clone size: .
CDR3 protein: CASSSHRGPGYTF
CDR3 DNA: TGTGCCAGCAGCAGTCACAGGGGGCCTGGCTACACCTTC

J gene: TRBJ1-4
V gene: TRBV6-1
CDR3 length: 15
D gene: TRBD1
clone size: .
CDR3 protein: CASRDTGVTNEKLFF
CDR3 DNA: TGTGCCAGCAGAGATACAGGGGTCACTAATGAAAAACTGTTTTTT

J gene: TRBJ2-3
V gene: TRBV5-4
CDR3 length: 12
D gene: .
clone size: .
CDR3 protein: CASRLDTDTQYF
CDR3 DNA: TGTGCCAGCAGGCTGGACACAGATACGCAGTATTTT

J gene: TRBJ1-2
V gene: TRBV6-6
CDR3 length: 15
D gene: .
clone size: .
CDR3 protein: CASSYQGSQNYGYTF
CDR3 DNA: TGTGCCAGCAGTTACCAAGGGAGTCAGAACTATGGCTACACCTTC

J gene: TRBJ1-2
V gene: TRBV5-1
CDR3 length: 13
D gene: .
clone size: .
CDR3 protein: CASSETTGGSSTF
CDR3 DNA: TGCGCCAGCAGCGAAACGACCGGGGGATCAAGCACCTTC

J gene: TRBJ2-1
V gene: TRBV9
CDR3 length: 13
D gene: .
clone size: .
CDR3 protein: CASSQRGGDEQFF
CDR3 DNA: TGTGCCAGCAGCCAAAGAGGAGGGGATGAGCAGTTCTTC

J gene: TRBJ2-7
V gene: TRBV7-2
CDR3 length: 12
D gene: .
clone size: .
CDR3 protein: CASSLGGAEQYF
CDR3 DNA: TGTGCCAGCAGCTTAGGCGGGGCCGAGCAGTACTTC

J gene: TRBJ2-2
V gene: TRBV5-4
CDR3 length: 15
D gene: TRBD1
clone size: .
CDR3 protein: CASSLPTGETGELFF
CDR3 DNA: TGTGCCAGCAGCTTGCCGACAGGGGAGACCGGGGAGCTGTTTTTT

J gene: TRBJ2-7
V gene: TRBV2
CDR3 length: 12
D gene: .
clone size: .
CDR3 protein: CASRDDRYEQYF
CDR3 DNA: TGTGCCAGCCGGGACGACCGCTACGAGCAGTACTTC

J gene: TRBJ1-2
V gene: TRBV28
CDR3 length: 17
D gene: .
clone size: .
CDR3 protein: CASSFATGGLGDYGYTF
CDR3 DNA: TGTGCCAGCAGTTTCGCCACGGGCGGGTTAGGGGACTATGGCTACACCTTC

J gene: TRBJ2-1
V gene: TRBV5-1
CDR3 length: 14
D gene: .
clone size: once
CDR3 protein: CASSRDRGTNEQFF
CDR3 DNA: TGCGCCAGCAGCCGAGACAGAGGAACCAATGAGCAGTTCTTC

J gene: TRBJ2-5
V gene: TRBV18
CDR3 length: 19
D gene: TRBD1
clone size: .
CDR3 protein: CASSPLRAPGQGSQETQYF
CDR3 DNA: TGTGCCAGCTCACCACTTCGAGCCCCGGGACAGGGATCACAAGAGACCCAGTACTTC

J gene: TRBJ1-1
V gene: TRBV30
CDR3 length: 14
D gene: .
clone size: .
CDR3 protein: CAWTGGEGGTEAFF
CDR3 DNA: TGTGCCTGGACGGGCGGCGAGGGGGGCACTGAAGCTTTCTTT

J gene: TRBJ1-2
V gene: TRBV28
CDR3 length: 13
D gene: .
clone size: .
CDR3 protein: CASSLLGIYGYTF
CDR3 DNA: TGTGCCAGCAGTTTACTAGGGATCTATGGCTACACCTTC

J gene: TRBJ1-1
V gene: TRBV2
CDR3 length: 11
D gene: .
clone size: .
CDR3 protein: CASRENTEAFF
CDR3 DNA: TGTGCCAGCAGGGAGAACACTGAAGCTTTCTTT

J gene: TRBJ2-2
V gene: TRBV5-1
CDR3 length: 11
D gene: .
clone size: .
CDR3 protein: CASSLSGELFF
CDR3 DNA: TGCGCCAGCAGCTTGAGCGGGGAGCTGTTTTTT

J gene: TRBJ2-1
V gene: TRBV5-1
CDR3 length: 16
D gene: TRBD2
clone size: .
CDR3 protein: CASSLPGLAGGGEQFF
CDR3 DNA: TGCGCCAGCAGCTTACCGGGACTAGCGGGAGGGGGTGAGCAGTTCTTC

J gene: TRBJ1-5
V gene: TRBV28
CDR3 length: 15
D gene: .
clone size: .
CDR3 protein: CASRHYRTDYQPQHF
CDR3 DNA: TGTGCCAGCAGACACTATAGGACAGATTATCAGCCCCAGCATTTT

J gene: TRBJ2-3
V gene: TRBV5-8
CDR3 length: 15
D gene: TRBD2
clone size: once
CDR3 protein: CASSLAGGPKDTQYF
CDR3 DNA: TGTGCCAGCAGCCTAGCGGGAGGGCCAAAAGATACGCAGTATTTT

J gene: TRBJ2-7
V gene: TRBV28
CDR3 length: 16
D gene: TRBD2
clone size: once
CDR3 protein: CASSSNNREGQDEQYF
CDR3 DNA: TGTGCCAGCAGTTCCAATAATAGGGAGGGGCAAGACGAGCAGTACTTC

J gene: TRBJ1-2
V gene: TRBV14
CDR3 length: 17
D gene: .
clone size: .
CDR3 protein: CASSPLTGRAAYYGYTF
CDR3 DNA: TGTGCCAGCAGCCCCTTGACAGGCCGGGCGGCCTATTATGGCTACACCTTC

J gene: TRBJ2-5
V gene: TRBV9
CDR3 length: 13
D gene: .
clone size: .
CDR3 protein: CASSVAGQETQYF
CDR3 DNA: TGTGCCAGCAGCGTCGCCGGCCAAGAGACCCAGTACTTC

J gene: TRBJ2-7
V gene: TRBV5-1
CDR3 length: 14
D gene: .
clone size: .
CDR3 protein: CASSLLGSSYEQYF
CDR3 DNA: TGCGCCAGCAGCTTGCTGGGGAGCTCCTACGAGCAGTACTTC

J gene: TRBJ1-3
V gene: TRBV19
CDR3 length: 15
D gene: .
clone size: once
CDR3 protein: CASRGGLNSGNTIYF
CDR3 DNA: TGTGCCAGTAGGGGCGGACTGAACTCTGGAAACACCATATATTTT

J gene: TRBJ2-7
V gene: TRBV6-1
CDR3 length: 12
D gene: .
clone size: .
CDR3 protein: CASSEAYYEQYF
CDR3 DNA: TGTGCCAGCAGTGAAGCTTACTACGAGCAGTACTTC

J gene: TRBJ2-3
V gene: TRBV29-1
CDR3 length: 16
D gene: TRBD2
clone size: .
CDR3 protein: CSVEGGREVSTDTQYF
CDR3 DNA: TGCAGCGTTGAGGGCGGGAGGGAGGTTAGCACAGATACGCAGTATTTT

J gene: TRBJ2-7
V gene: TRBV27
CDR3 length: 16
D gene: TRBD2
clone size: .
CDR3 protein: CASSLLTSGRFYEQYF
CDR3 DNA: TGTGCCAGCAGTTTACTTACTAGCGGGAGATTCTACGAGCAGTACTTC

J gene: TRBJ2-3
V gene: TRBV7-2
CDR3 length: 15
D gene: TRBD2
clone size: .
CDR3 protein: CASSRLAGVLDTQYF
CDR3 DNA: TGTGCCAGCAGCAGACTAGCGGGAGTTTTAGATACGCAGTATTTT